Listed below are T cell receptor beta chains from one sample, sequenced in a study of T cells in Graves' hyperthyroidism and ophthalmopathy. TCRdb processed the multiplex PCR reads anew with MiXCR; each CDR3 protein has one entry. The table includes 450,000 to 600,000 distinct CDR3 sequences, 13% to 15% detected once. Sequencing input: blood. All receptors derive from a woman aged 40 to 49 with Graves' hyperthyroidism. CDR3s include the opening cysteine and the closing phenylalanine or tryptophan. A D gene is named only where the DNA matches it firmly. Clone sizes are given selectively: once, few, many, or a class where the clone is expanded.

D gene,V gene,J gene,CDR3 length,clone size,CDR3 protein,CDR3 DNA
TRBD2,TRBV4-1,TRBJ2-2,16,.,CASSQESSGSFGELFF,TGCGCCAGCAGCCAAGAAAGTAGCGGGAGTTTCGGGGAGCTGTTTTTT
.,TRBV5-6,TRBJ2-4,12,few,CASSLDGDIQYF,TGTGCCAGCAGCTTGGATGGCGACATTCAGTACTTC
.,TRBV12-3/TRBV12-4,TRBJ2-3,15,many,CASSLVSGVSDTQYF,TGTGCCAGCAGTTTGGTCTCCGGCGTTTCAGATACGCAGTATTTT
.,TRBV5-5,TRBJ1-2,12,few,CASSLVRSGYTF,TGTGCCAGCAGCTTGGTAAGGTCCGGCTACACCTTC
.,TRBV27,TRBJ2-3,13,many,CASSNDRTDTQYF,TGTGCCAGCAGCAATGACAGGACAGATACGCAGTATTTT
.,TRBV3-1,TRBJ2-1,12,many,CASSQDFNEQFF,TGTGCCAGCAGCCAAGATTTCAATGAGCAGTTCTTC
.,TRBV3-1,TRBJ2-7,15,many,CASSQEAGGIDEQYF,TGTGCCAGCAGCCAAGAGGCAGGGGGGATCGACGAGCAGTACTTC
.,TRBV2,TRBJ1-2,10,many,CASSDEGYTF,TGTGCCAGCAGTGACGAAGGCTACACCTTC
.,TRBV11-2,TRBJ1-6,14,many,CASSLTRTNSPLHF,TGTGCCAGCAGCTTAACCCGGACAAATTCACCCCTCCACTTT
.,TRBV29-1,TRBJ1-3,12,few,CSGAVSGNTIYF,TGCAGCGGCGCGGTCTCTGGAAACACCATATATTTT
.,TRBV6-1,TRBJ2-1,13,many,CATHGGHYNEQFF,TGTGCAACGCACGGCGGGCACTACAATGAGCAGTTCTTC
TRBD1,TRBV5-1,TRBJ1-4,15,.,CASRDQGAQNEKLFF,TGCGCCAGCAGGGATCAGGGGGCGCAGAATGAAAAACTGTTTTTT
.,TRBV4-1,TRBJ2-2,15,.,CASSQRPALAGELFF,TGCGCCAGCAGCCAACGACCCGCCCTAGCCGGGGAGCTGTTTTTT
.,TRBV30,TRBJ2-3,14,many,CAWREGKNTDTQYF,TGTGCCTGGAGGGAGGGGAAAAACACAGATACGCAGTATTTT
.,TRBV20-1,TRBJ1-1,15,many,CSARELKGSGTEAFF,TGCAGTGCTAGAGAGCTGAAGGGTTCTGGCACTGAAGCTTTCTTT
TRBD1,TRBV28,TRBJ1-5,15,few,CASSGQGQGNQPQHF,TGTGCCAGCAGTGGACAGGGTCAGGGCAATCAGCCCCAGCATTTT
.,TRBV6-1,TRBJ2-7,17,many,CASSEPPGRGQGYEQYF,TGTGCCAGCAGTGAACCCCCAGGGCGCGGCCAGGGTTACGAGCAGTACTTC
TRBD1,TRBV7-9,TRBJ1-2,12,many,CASSRDRGPSTF,TGTGCCAGCAGCCGCGACAGGGGGCCTAGTACCTTC
TRBD2,TRBV24-1,TRBJ2-1,17,many,CATSDLGLAGGRNEQFF,TGTGCCACCAGTGACCTGGGACTAGCGGGAGGGCGTAATGAGCAGTTCTTC
.,TRBV6-1,TRBJ1-1,13,many,CASSPHRYTEAFF,TGTGCCAGCAGTCCTCATCGTTACACTGAAGCTTTCTTT